The rows below give T cell receptor beta chains drawn from one sample of a study of blood T cells in healthy people across ages. TCRdb reanalysed the 5' RACE reads using MiXCR and keeps one entry per CDR3 protein. The sample shows over a million distinct CDR3 sequences, 20% to 25% of them seen only once. The same sample was also studied in work on T cells of mothers and their children.

The sequenced sample consisted of blood. These receptors all stem from a girl under 10 years old in good health. Both conserved end residues are part of each CDR3. A D gene is named only where the DNA matches it firmly. For some rows the clone size is stated as once, few or many, or as a class when expanded; others skip it.

j_call clone_size v_call d_call cdr3_aa cdr3_nt
TRBJ2-3 few TRBV29-1 NA CSVERGFGTDTQYF TGCAGCGTTGAAAGAGGGTTCGGCACAGATACGCAGTATTTT
TRBJ2-2 NA TRBV11-2 TRBD2 CANKLAGLTWTGELFF TGTGCCAACAAACTAGCGGGGCTAACATGGACCGGGGAGCTGTTTTTT
TRBJ2-3 few TRBV9 NA CASSVDGVSDTQYF TGTGCCAGCAGCGTAGATGGGGTTTCTGATACGCAGTATTTT
TRBJ1-5 few TRBV10-3 NA CAISDTPEGNQPQHF TGTGCCATCAGTGACACCCCCGAGGGCAATCAGCCCCAGCATTTT
TRBJ1-1 NA TRBV6-9 TRBD1 CASSFIRQGNTEAFF TGTGCCAGCAGTTTTATCCGACAGGGGAATACTGAAGCTTTCTTT
TRBJ1-2 NA TRBV7-9 NA CASRYDNAYGYTF TGTGCCAGCAGATACGACAACGCATATGGCTACACCTTC
TRBJ2-1 once TRBV4-2 TRBD2 CASSQLAGSLNEQFF TGTGCCAGCAGCCAACTAGCGGGAAGTCTTAATGAGCAGTTCTTC
TRBJ2-5 NA TRBV7-3 NA CASSLLGHRVLIRETQYF TGTGCCAGCAGCCTGCTCGGTCACAGGGTATTAATCAGGGAGACCCAGTACTTC
TRBJ2-3 few TRBV5-1 TRBD2 CASSLEGGPTDTQYF TGCGCCAGCAGCTTGGAGGGAGGGCCCACAGATACGCAGTATTTT
TRBJ2-5 NA TRBV4-1 TRBD2 CASSQEPGLAGEETQYF TGCGCCAGCAGCCAAGAACCGGGACTAGCGGGAGAAGAGACCCAGTACTTC
TRBJ2-7 few TRBV5-1 TRBD1 CASSLVGTGDYEQYF TGCGCCAGCAGCTTGGTGGGGACAGGGGACTACGAGCAGTACTTC
TRBJ2-6 NA TRBV7-2 NA CASSFQGVSGANVLTF TGTGCCAGCAGCTTTCAAGGGGTATCTGGGGCCAACGTCCTGACTTTC
TRBJ2-3 NA TRBV3-1 NA CASSLVNEDTQYF TGTGCCAGCAGCCTCGTCAATGAAGATACGCAGTATTTT